Listed here are 31 T cell receptor beta chains from one sample, sequenced in a study of blood T cell repertoires in COVID-19. Clones were read by immunoSEQ multiplex PCR, and TCRdb kept only the in-frame ones, dropping some. The top ten hold more than 12% of the sample, which has 200,000 to 250,000 clones, almost 90% seen once. Sequenced input: PBMCs or T cells enriched from blood (not recorded which). The receptors were sampled from a young man who had been exposed to COVID-19.

The rearrangement links TRBV4-1 to TRBJ2-7; 9 bases line up with TRBD2. V lost 6 bases to trimming and J lost 6 bases; unmatched junction nucleotides: 21. Germline V gene sequence: CDR1 MGHRA, CDR2 YSYEKL. This CDR3 has 18 residues. CDR3 in amino acids: CASSLIISGGPVPLEQYF. DNA of the CDR3: TGCGCCAGCAGTCTAATAATTAGCGGGGGCCCCGTCCCCCTCGAGCAGTACTTC.

The J gene is TRBJ1-1, the V gene TRBV7-9, with a weak D call TRBD1 (5 bases). Germline V CDR1 and CDR2: SEHNR, FQNEAQ (reference sequence). This CDR3 has 13 residues. V lost 2 bases and J 7 bases, leaving 11 bases between the germline ends. The CDR3 DNA reads as TGTGCCAGCAGCTTACAAGGGGCGATTGAAGCTTTCTTT. Its protein product is CASSLQGAIEAFF.

The chain uses TRBV2 and TRBJ1-5; no reliable D call. The germline V and J ends were trimmed by 6 bases and 0 bases, with 9 bases remaining between them. Germline lookup yields CDR1 SNHLY and CDR2 FYNNEI. CDR3 length equals 14 residues. CDR3 loop: CASRSLYSNQPQHF. CDR3 sequence (DNA): TGTGCCAGCAGAAGCCTATATAGCAATCAGCCCCAGCATTTT. Full variable domain (outside the CDR3, taken from reference TRBV2 and TRBJ1-5): EPEVTQTPSHQVTQMGQEVILRCVPISNHLYFYWYRQILGQKVEFLVSFYNNEISEKSEIFDDQFSVERPDGSNFTLKIRSTKLEDSAMYFCASRSLYSNQPQHFGDGTRLSIL.

This chain links TRBV7-9 with TRBJ2-3; no clear D gene. This CDR3 has 16 amino acids. Germline assignment: CDR1 SEHNR and CDR2 FQNEAQ (reference sequence). Trimming left V 2 bases short and J 0 bases short, with 12 bases between. CDR3 DNA sequence: TGTGCCAGCAGCTTAACTCTACCAACTAGCACAGATACGCAGTATTTT. The encoded protein is CASSLTLPTSTDTQYF.

CDR3 sequence reads: CASSQVQVINTEAFF. The CDR3 DNA reads as TGTGCCAGCAGCCAAGTTCAGGTGATAAACACTGAAGCTTTCTTT. The V gene is TRBV3-1 (or the pseudogene TRBV3-2), the J gene TRBJ1-1; D gene unclear. Germline CDR1 LGHDT, CDR2 YNNKEL (reference sequence). V dropped 1 base and J dropped 2 bases, with 11 bases sitting between them. The CDR3 runs to 15 residues.

V usage is TRBV19 and J usage is TRBJ1-2, with D maybe TRBD1 (6 bases). V lost 3 bases, J lost 2 bases, and 19 bases lay in between. Germline-derived CDR1 and CDR2 are LNHDA and SQIVND (reference sequence). The CDR3 consists of 17 residues. In DNA, the CDR3 is TGTGCCAGTAGTATGAAGGGGTCGGGGGGGCCGAACTATGGCTACACCTTC. Residues: CASSMKGSGGPNYGYTF.

V and J are TRBV10-3 and TRBJ1-2; the D gene is possibly TRBD1 (6 bases). The CDR3 is 13 residues long. The germline CDR1 and CDR2 sequences are ENHRY and SYGVKD. The V end lost 5 bases, the J end lost 6 bases, and 13 bases lay between the germline ends. As DNA, the CDR3 is TGTGCCATCAGTCCAGGGGAAGGAGATGGCTACACCTTC. Translating gives CAISPGEGDGYTF.

The CDR3 loop is CASSLGQALANEKLFF. In DNA form, the CDR3 reads TGTGCCAGCAGCTTAGGACAGGCCCTAGCTAATGAAAAACTGTTTTTT. The chain carries TRBV5-8 and TRBJ1-4, with 7 nucleotides matching TRBD1. Trimming took 2 bases from V and 3 from J; bases not matched to a gene: 7. The CDR3 totals 16 residues. CDR1 SGHTS and CDR2 YDEGEE come from the germline V gene.

V usage is TRBV10-3 and J usage is TRBJ2-3; 11 positions match TRBD1. Unmatched junction bases numbered 8, after V lost 6 bases and J lost 6 bases. Germline V gives CDR1 ENHRY, CDR2 SYGVKD. The CDR3 is 15 amino acids. The CDR3 loop is CAISTGTGGADTQYF. In DNA form, the CDR3 reads TGTGCCATCAGCACCGGGACAGGGGGGGCCGATACGCAGTATTTT.

The chain links TRBV20-1 to TRBJ1-1; D might be TRBD1 (5 bases). CDR3 length: 11 residues. V dropped 1 base and J dropped 11 bases, with 11 bases sitting between them. Germline assignment: CDR1 DFQATT and CDR2 SNEGSKA (reference sequence). The CDR3 region is CSARGVGAAFF. CDR3 sequence (DNA): TGCAGTGCTAGAGGGGTTGGGGCCGCTTTCTTT.

This chain joins TRBV10-2 and TRBJ2-3, with TRBD2 matching over 10 bases. The V segment lost 1 base and the J segment 2 bases; nucleotides outside the gene matches: 6. The CDR3 contains 17 residues. Looked up from germline, CDR1 is WSHSY and CDR2 is SAAADI. CDR3 amino acids: CASSEWASGGPTDTQYF. The CDR3 bases are TGCGCCAGCAGTGAGTGGGCTAGCGGGGGCCCCACAGATACGCAGTATTTT.

This rearrangement joins TRBV5-1 to TRBJ1-2; 7 bases align to TRBD1. This CDR3 has 15 residues. V lost 4 bases and J lost 8; bases outside the gene matches: 14. Germline loops: CDR1 SGHRS, CDR2 YFSETQ. The CDR3 loop is CASSPQRDRDGGYTF. Here the CDR3 DNA reads TGCGCCAGCAGCCCCCAGCGCGACAGGGATGGAGGCTACACCTTC.

The rearrangement uses TRBV7-3 and TRBJ2-1, with 10 positions matching TRBD2. Germline values: CDR1 SGHTA, CDR2 FQGTGA. J was trimmed by 9 bases and V by 5 bases; bases with no gene match: 4. The CDR3 contains 13 residues. CDR3 residues: CASSRTSGSEQFF. The CDR3 DNA follows: TGTGCCAGCAGCCGGACTAGCGGTAGTGAGCAGTTCTTC.

The chain recombines TRBV6-5 with TRBJ1-3, with D unresolved. CDR1 is MNHEY, CDR2 SVGAGI, per germline. The V gene lost 2 bases and the J gene lost 2 bases, with 10 bases spanning the gap. The CDR3 length is 15 residues. CDR3 sequence: CASSYGGPTGNTIYF. For the CDR3, the DNA is TGTGCCAGCAGTTACGGCGGGCCAACTGGAAACACCATATATTTT.

This clone came up once. This chain connects TRBV5-6 to TRBJ2-7, with unresolved D. Trimming cost V 0 bases and J 3 bases, with 4 bases left between them. Germline V gene data show CDR1 as SGHDT and CDR2 as YYEEEE. The CDR3 loop spans 12 amino acids. This chain's CDR3 is CASSLELYEQYF. CDR3 nucleotide sequence: TGTGCCAGCAGCTTGGAGCTCTACGAGCAGTACTTC.

The gene calls are TRBV19 and TRBJ2-2, with TRBD2 matching 9 bases. This CDR3 contains 15 residues. Germline V lookup: CDR1 LNHDA, CDR2 SQIVND (reference sequence). The V and J ends lost 6 bases and 7 bases, in that order; junction bases with no gene match: 9. The CDR3 region is CASRQSSGDIGELFF. The CDR3 bases are TGTGCCAGTAGGCAATCTAGCGGGGACATCGGGGAGCTGTTTTTT.

The J gene is TRBJ2-1, the V gene TRBV5-1; possibly TRBD2 for D (5 bases). The CDR3 runs 15 residues. The V and J ends lost 2 bases and 6 bases respectively, with 15 bases between them. In germline, CDR1 is SGHRS, CDR2 YFSETQ. CDR3 sequence (DNA): TGCGCCAGCAGCTTCCTGGGAGAGAAAGGCAATGAGCAGTTCTTC. Translating it yields CASSFLGEKGNEQFF.

This clone has a single count. J is TRBJ2-5 and V is TRBV4-3, with 12 positions matching TRBD2. The CDR3 sequence is 17 residues long. Germline V gene lookup returns CDR1 LGHNA and CDR2 YSLEER. The V and J ends lost 2 bases and 7 bases, in that order; junction bases with no gene match: 11. CDR3: CASSQLQTSGGSGTQYF. In DNA form, the CDR3 reads TGCGCCAGCAGCCAACTTCAAACTAGCGGGGGGAGTGGGACCCAGTACTTC.

The rearrangement links TRBV12-3 or TRBV12-4 to TRBJ1-2, with 7 positions matching TRBD1. The V and J ends lost 5 bases and 6 bases, in that order; junction bases with no gene match: 6. This CDR3 is 13 amino acids long. The CDR3 DNA is TGTGCCAGCAGTACCGGGACAGCAAATGGCTACACCTTC. It specifies CASSTGTANGYTF.

This chain links TRBV2 with TRBJ2-4, with D possibly being TRBD2 (6 bases). This CDR3 is built from 16 residues. V lost 4 bases and J 5 bases, leaving 18 bases between the germline ends. CDR1 and CDR2 (germline): SNHLY, FYNNEI. The chain's CDR3 is CASSASSGLRENIQYF. CDR3 DNA sequence: TGTGCCAGCAGTGCGTCCTCAGGACTAAGGGAAAACATTCAGTACTTC.

The chain recombines TRBV11-2 with TRBJ2-1; D call uncertain. V dropped 3 bases and J dropped 0 bases, with 3 bases sitting between them. The CDR3 is made up of 13 amino acids. CDR1 and CDR2 from the germline V gene are SGHAT and FQNNGV. The DNA for the CDR3 is TGTGCCAGCAGCTTTAGCTCCTACAATGAGCAGTTCTTC. Translation: CASSFSSYNEQFF. Together with reference TRBV11-2 and TRBJ2-1, the CDR3 gives the full variable domain: EAGVAQSPRYKIIEKRQSVAFWCNPISGHATLYWYQQILGQGPKLLIQFQNNGVVDDSQLPKDRFSAERLKGVDSTLKIQPAKLEDSAVYLCASSFSSYNEQFFGPGTRLTVL.

This sequence joins TRBV4-2 and TRBJ2-2; perhaps TRBD2 as D (6 bases). This CDR3 comprises 19 residues. Deletions cut 5 bases from V and 1 base from J, with 23 bases between. Germline V CDR1 and CDR2: LGHNA, YNFKEQ. The CDR3 sequence is CASSTQPTSRGGNTGELFF. The CDR3 DNA sequence: TGTGCCAGCAGCACCCAACCAACATCCCGGGGAGGGAACACCGGGGAGCTGTTTTTT.

The DNA for the CDR3 is TGTGCCAGCAGTCTCCTAGCGGGCACAGATACGCAGTATTTT. Translation: CASSLLAGTDTQYF. J is TRBJ2-3 and V is TRBV6-4; TRBD2 matches at 7 bases. CDR1 and CDR2 (germline): MRHNA, SNTAGT. The CDR3 sequence is 14 residues long. V gave up 5 bases and J gave up 1 base; unmatched junction bases: 3.

This clone has only one observation. The chain recombines TRBV7-2 with TRBJ2-7; D is possibly TRBD1 (7 bases). In germline, CDR1 is SGHTA, CDR2 FQGNSA. Trimming left V 5 bases short and J 3 bases short, with 23 bases between. The CDR3 is made up of 17 amino acids. The CDR3 reads CASSPGRGGLGSYEQYF. The CDR3 DNA sequence: TGTGCCAGCAGCCCCGGGAGAGGGGGCCTGGGGAGCTACGAGCAGTACTTC.

The rearrangement links TRBV16 to TRBJ2-5; D remains unclear. The CDR3 contains 12 residues. With 0 bases removed from V and 5 bases from J, the gap between germline ends came to 4 bases. Germline CDR1 KGHSY, CDR2 FQNENV. The CDR3 DNA sequence: TGTGCCAGCAGCCAATCTCGGGAGACCCAGTACTTC. Translated: CASSQSRETQYF.

This chain uses TRBV21-1 with TRBJ2-1; TRBD1 is the table's D call and was not checked against the DNA. TRBV21-1 is a pseudogene segment. The CDR3 totals 17 residues. The CDR3 protein is CAFNDRGRDRNYNEQFF. The CDR3 DNA is TGTGCCTTCAATGATCGGGGACGGGACAGGAATTACAATGAGCAGTTCTTC.

J is TRBJ1-5 and V is TRBV30; D possibly corresponds to TRBD1 (6 bases). The CDR3 has 17 residues. Germline V lookup: CDR1 GTSNPN, CDR2 SVGIG (reference sequence). V gave up 0 bases and J gave up 0 bases, with 15 bases separating them. Here the CDR3 reads CAWSVLSGGRSNQPQHF. The DNA of the CDR3 is TGTGCCTGGAGTGTACTTTCGGGGGGGCGTAGCAATCAGCCCCAGCATTTT.

The rearrangement uses TRBV19 and TRBJ1-5, with D possibly matching TRBD1 (5 bases). Trimming removed 5 bases from V and 7 bases from J, with 15 bases in between. Germline CDR1 and CDR2: LNHDA and SQIVND (reference sequence). The CDR3 is made up of 14 amino acids. The CDR3 here is CASSVTGEAQPQHF. The DNA for the CDR3 is TGTGCCAGTAGTGTGACGGGGGAGGCGCAGCCCCAGCATTTT.

This chain links TRBV19 with TRBJ1-1; 7 positions match TRBD1. The ends lost 3 bases at V and 1 base at J; junction bases unmatched: 2. This CDR3 has 14 residues. Germline assignment: CDR1 LNHDA and CDR2 SQIVND (reference sequence). CDR3 DNA: TGTGCCAGTAGTATGACAGGGACGAACACTGAAGCTTTCTTT. It encodes CASSMTGTNTEAFF. Full variable domain (rest looked up from reference TRBV19 and TRBJ1-1): DGGITQSPKYLFRKEGQNVTLSCEQNLNHDAMYWYRQDPGQGLRLIYYSQIVNDFQKGDIAEGYSVSREKKESFPLTVTSAQKNPTAFYLCASSMTGTNTEAFFGQGTRLTVV.

The V gene is TRBV6-2 or TRBV6-3, the J gene TRBJ2-1; 8 nucleotides agree with TRBD2. This CDR3 contains 17 residues. V shed 2 bases and J 8 bases; nucleotides not matched to a gene: 14. Germline lookup yields CDR1 MNHEY and CDR2 SVGEGT. CDR3 amino acids: CASSYGTSLLFGDEQFF. As DNA, the CDR3 is TGTGCCAGCAGTTACGGGACTAGTCTATTGTTCGGGGATGAGCAGTTCTTC.

The chain combines TRBV30 with TRBJ2-5, with a weak D call TRBD1 (5 bases). Deletions cut 0 bases from V and 5 bases from J, with 10 bases between. Looked up from germline, CDR1 is GTSNPN and CDR2 is SVGIG (reference sequence). The CDR3 runs to 13 residues. The CDR3 loop reads CAWSVSGPETQYF. The CDR3, as DNA: TGTGCCTGGAGTGTATCAGGGCCGGAGACCCAGTACTTC.